This T cell receptor (beta chain) stems from a study of cytomegalovirus exposure and HLA in healthy donors. Regarding the study as a whole: A later analysis by the authors found several of the most significant clusters apparently linked to common viral pathogens. Confirmation in vitro established that a few CMV-associated chains were specific for CMV antigens.

Per germline, CDR1 LNHDA and CDR2 SQIVND (reference sequence). Trimming removed 5 bases from V and 1 base from J, with 8 bases in between. The CDR3 extends over 13 amino acids. Regarding this clone: Its antigen is undetermined.

Primers included in the PCR were 60 Vbeta and 13 Jbeta primers. Using immunoSEQ multiplex PCR, the repertoire was profiled, and TCRdb retains in-frame clones only, with some absent. Among roughly 150,000 clones listed, 80% to 85% were seen once. Sequenced material: PBMCs. The receptor's source is a woman between 18 and 30 years old in good health and CMV-seronegative. This rearrangement joins TRBV19 to TRBJ2-5; D possibly corresponds to TRBD2 (5 bases). The CDR3 reads CASSRGVQETQYF. The CDR3 nucleotides are TGTGCCAGTAGTCGGGGAGTCCAAGAGACCCAGTACTTC.